These 20 T cell receptor beta chains came from one sample sequenced in a study of blood T cell repertoires in COVID-19. Produced via immunoSEQ multiplex PCR; TCRdb's table is partial and in-frame only. The repertoire holds about 150,000 clones, with about four fifths as singletons. Material for sequencing was peripheral blood. Source of these receptors: a man between 60 and 70 years old with acute or convalescent COVID-19.

This clone was found a few times. The CDR3 DNA sequence: TGTGCCAGCAGTTACCAGGCCAATCAGCCCCAGCATTTT. It specifies CASSYQANQPQHF. V is TRBV6-5 and J is TRBJ1-5; no firm D call. Per germline, CDR1 MNHEY and CDR2 SVGAGI. V was pared by 2 bases and J by 3 bases, with 5 bases between. CDR3 length: 13 residues.

The rearrangement joins TRBV7-2 to TRBJ2-7; TRBD2 agrees at 10 bases. CDR1 and CDR2 (germline): SGHTA, FQGNSA. V dropped 4 bases and J dropped 2; count of bases not matched to a gene: 8. The CDR3 is made up of 16 amino acids. The CDR3, as DNA: TGTGCCAGCAGCTCGCTCGGGACTAGCGTCACCTACGAGCAGTACTTC. It codes for CASSSLGTSVTYEQYF.

This clone was recorded a few times. V usage is TRBV28 and J usage is TRBJ2-7, with 9 bases aligning to TRBD1. The length of the CDR3 is 15 residues. The V gene's germline CDR1 is MDHEN and CDR2 SYDVKM. V shed 4 bases, J shed 2 bases, and the junction held 6 bases outside the gene matches. The CDR3, as DNA: TGTGCCAGCAGTTCCCTCGGGACAGGGACCTACGAGCAGTACTTC. Protein: CASSSLGTGTYEQYF.

The V call is TRBV7-6, the J call TRBJ2-1; 7 bases line up with TRBD2. The CDR3 contains 13 residues. V lost 2 bases to trimming and J lost 13 bases; unmatched junction nucleotides: 8. Germline V gene lookup returns CDR1 SGHVS and CDR2 FNYEAQ. For the CDR3, the DNA is TGTGCCAGCAGCTTAAGCGGGGCTGGCCCCCAGTTCTTC. This encodes CASSLSGAGPQFF. Combining the CDR3 with reference TRBV7-6 and TRBJ2-1 gives the whole variable domain GAGVSQSPRYKVTKRGQDVALRCDPISGHVSLYWYRQALGQGPEFLTYFNYEAQQDKSGLPNDRFSAERPEGSISTLTIQRTEQRDSAMYRCASSLSGAGPQFFGPGTRLTVL.

The chain recombines TRBV19 with TRBJ1-1; D not resolved. CDR1 and CDR2 (germline): LNHDA, SQIVND (reference sequence). The CDR3 runs 14 residues. Between the trimmed V and J ends, which lost 5 bases and 1 base, there was a span of 11 bases. This CDR3 is CASSEYGQNTEAFF. The CDR3 DNA follows: TGTGCCAGTAGTGAATATGGGCAGAACACTGAAGCTTTCTTT.

The V and J genes are TRBV11-2 and TRBJ2-1; D remains ambiguous. This CDR3 is built from 13 residues. Looked up from germline, CDR1 is SGHAT and CDR2 is FQNNGV. With 1 base removed from V and 6 bases from J, the gap between germline ends came to 7 bases. CDR3 sequence (DNA): TGTGCCAGCAGCTTAGCAGTCCTCAATGAGCAGTTCTTC. Encoded protein: CASSLAVLNEQFF.

The chain has TRBV19 and TRBJ1-5, with a possible D match to TRBD1 (6 bases). The CDR3 sequence is 15 residues long. Germline CDR1 LNHDA, CDR2 SQIVND (reference sequence). V lost 5 bases, J lost 4 bases, and 15 bases lay in between. CDR3 sequence (DNA): TGTGCCAGTAGTCTATCGACAGGACCTAATCAGCCCCAGCATTTT. Residues: CASSLSTGPNQPQHF.

V and J are TRBV12-3 or TRBV12-4 and TRBJ2-2, with unresolved D. The CDR3 is made up of 13 amino acids. V dropped 6 bases and J dropped 6 bases, with 11 bases sitting between them. CDR3 amino acids: CASRSLGAGELFF. CDR3 coding DNA: TGTGCCAGCAGAAGTCTAGGAGCCGGGGAGCTGTTTTTT.

Details on this clone: Without the conserved terminal phenylalanine or tryptophan, this CDR3 likely stems from a read error. No DNA is shown, since the ends of the CDR3 on it are uncertain; the CDR3 is the one TCRdb lists. The chain combines TRBV3-1 (or the pseudogene TRBV3-2) with TRBJ1-2; TRBD1 is the table's D call, not checked against the DNA. Germline assignment: CDR1 LGHDT and CDR2 YNNKEL (reference sequence). 12 amino acids form the CDR3, both terminal residues included. The CDR3 spells CASRPRTGNTYL.

This clone was seen only once. V gene TRBV19 combines with J gene TRBJ2-3, with TRBD1 matching 7 bases. Losses at the gene ends were 6 bases for V and 5 bases for J; bases not matched to a gene: 8. The CDR3 has 14 amino acids. Germline V gene data show CDR1 as LNHDA and CDR2 as SQIVND (reference sequence). DNA for the CDR3: TGTGCCAGTAGGAGACAGGGTTTCCGAGATACGCAGTATTTT. It is translated as CASRRQGFRDTQYF. Full variable domain (remainder filled in from reference TRBV19 and TRBJ2-3): DGGITQSPKYLFRKEGQNVTLSCEQNLNHDAMYWYRQDPGQGLRLIYYSQIVNDFQKGDIAEGYSVSREKKESFPLTVTSAQKNPTAFYLCASRRQGFRDTQYFGPGTRLTVL.

The gene calls are TRBV19 and TRBJ1-3; 7 positions agree with TRBD1. The CDR3 consists of 13 residues. Germline CDR1 LNHDA, CDR2 SQIVND (reference sequence). With V trimmed by 6 bases and J by 3 bases, 2 bases remained unmatched. The CDR3 here is CASRGQLGNTIYF. The CDR3 coding sequence is TGTGCCAGTAGGGGACAGCTTGGAAACACCATATATTTT.

The chain couples TRBV4-3 to TRBJ1-3; D is ambiguous. V lost 0 bases and J 0 bases, leaving 12 bases between the germline ends. This CDR3 comprises 17 residues. Germline CDR1 and CDR2: LGHNA and YSLEER. Here the CDR3 DNA reads TGCGCCAGCAGCCAAGAGCCAAGGAGCGACTCTGGAAACACCATATATTTT. Amino acids: CASSQEPRSDSGNTIYF.

V usage is TRBV14 and J usage is TRBJ2-2, with 10 bases fitting TRBD2. This CDR3 is 17 amino acids long. The germline V gene encodes CDR1 SGHDN and CDR2 FVKESK. J gave up 3 bases and V 0 bases, and 4 bases lay outside the gene matches. The CDR3 DNA follows: TGTGCCAGCAGCCAAGATCCTAGCGGGGGCTACACCGGGGAGCTGTTTTTT. Protein: CASSQDPSGGYTGELFF.

The rearrangement links TRBV5-4 to TRBJ1-1; D is unclear. V lost 1 base and J 5 bases, leaving 12 bases between the germline ends. CDR3 length: 14 residues. Germline V gene lookup returns CDR1 SGHNT and CDR2 YYREEE (reference sequence). The CDR3 DNA reads TGTGCCAGCAGCTTGAAGAAGGGAGAGACTGAAGCTTTCTTT. It codes for CASSLKKGETEAFF.

This clone was counted many times. V gene TRBV4-2 combines with J gene TRBJ2-2, with D tentatively TRBD2 (5 bases). Trimming pared 4 bases from V and 1 base from J, leaving 13 bases between. The germline V gene has CDR1 LGHNA and CDR2 YNFKEQ. CDR3 length: 16 amino acids. As DNA, the CDR3 is TGTGCCAGCAGCCCAGGCGCAGGACTGAACACCGGGGAGCTGTTTTTT. Translation gives CASSPGAGLNTGELFF.

The chain employs TRBV7-2 and TRBJ2-7; 8 nucleotides match TRBD1. Losses at the gene ends were 3 bases for V and 9 bases for J; bases not matched to a gene: 10. The CDR3 is 14 amino acids. CDR1 SGHTA and CDR2 FQGNSA come from the germline V gene. CDR3 DNA: TGTGCCAGCAGCTTCGGACAGGGAATTCGAGTGCAGTACTTC. This codes for CASSFGQGIRVQYF.

V usage is TRBV7-2 and J usage is TRBJ1-2; 11 bases are shared with TRBD1. Germline lookup yields CDR1 SGHTA and CDR2 FQGNSA. Trimming cost V 1 base and J 3 bases; bases outside gene matches: 7. The CDR3 loop spans 17 amino acids. The CDR3 DNA follows: TGTGCCAGCAGCTTAGTTGTCCCGGGACAGGGGGACTATGGCTACACCTTC. Residues: CASSLVVPGQGDYGYTF.

This chain links TRBV3-1 (or the pseudogene TRBV3-2) with TRBJ1-5; D call uncertain. The V gene's germline CDR1 is LGHDT and CDR2 YNNKEL (reference sequence). Between the trimmed V and J ends, which lost 0 bases and 7 bases, there was a span of 4 bases. The CDR3 is 12 residues long. The CDR3 DNA sequence: TGTGCCAGCAGCCAAGATCAGCAGCCCCAGCATTTT. Its translation is CASSQDQQPQHF.

The chain uses TRBV6-5 and TRBJ2-2, with D perhaps TRBD1 (6 bases). Trimming shortened V by 6 bases and J by 2 bases, and 13 bases separated the two germline ends. The germline V gene has CDR1 MNHEY and CDR2 SVGAGI. This CDR3 is 15 amino acids long. The CDR3 coding sequence is TGTGCCAGCAGGAACAGGGAGTTCAACACCGGGGAGCTGTTTTTT. This translates into CASRNREFNTGELFF.

The chain is built from TRBV18 and TRBJ2-3; possibly TRBD2 for D (6 bases). Germline V gene sequence: CDR1 KGHSH, CDR2 LQKENI. There are 13 residues in the CDR3. Trimming took 3 bases from V and 6 from J, leaving 10 bases between them. The CDR3 reads CASSPGLRDTQYF. CDR3 coding DNA: TGTGCCAGCTCACCGGGACTCCGGGATACGCAGTATTTT. Full variable domain (missing parts from reference TRBV18 and TRBJ2-3): NAGVMQNPRHLVRRRGQEARLRCSPMKGHSHVYWYRQLPEEGLKFMVYLQKENIIDESGMPKERFSAEFPKEGPSILRIQQVVRGDSAAYFCASSPGLRDTQYFGPGTRLTVL.